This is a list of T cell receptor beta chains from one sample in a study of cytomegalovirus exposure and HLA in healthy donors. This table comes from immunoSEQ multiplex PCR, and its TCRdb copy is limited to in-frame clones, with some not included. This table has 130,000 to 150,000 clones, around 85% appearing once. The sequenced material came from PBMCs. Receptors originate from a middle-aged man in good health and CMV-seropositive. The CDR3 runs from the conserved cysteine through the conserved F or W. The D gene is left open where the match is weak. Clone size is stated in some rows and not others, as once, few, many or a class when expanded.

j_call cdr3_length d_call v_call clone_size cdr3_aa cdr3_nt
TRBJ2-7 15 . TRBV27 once CASSHKTPTTYEQYF TGTGCCAGCAGCCATAAGACACCGACCACCTACGAGCAGTACTTC
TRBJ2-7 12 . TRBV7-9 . CSSSHDGYEQYF TGTTCCAGCAGCCACGACGGGTACGAGCAGTACTTC
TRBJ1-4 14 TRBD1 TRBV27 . CASSIGTGLEKLFF TGTGCCAGCAGTATCGGGACAGGGCTTGAAAAACTGTTTTTT
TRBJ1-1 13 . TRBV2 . CASSVSGVTEAFF TGTGCCAGCAGTGTCTCGGGGGTCACTGAAGCTTTCTTT
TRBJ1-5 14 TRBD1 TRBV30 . CAWSAGGGGQPQHF TGTGCCTGGAGTGCAGGGGGTGGAGGTCAGCCCCAGCATTTT
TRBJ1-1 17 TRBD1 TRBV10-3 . CAISEGGTGGWRTEAFF TGTGCCATCAGTGAGGGGGGGACAGGGGGCTGGCGGACTGAAGCTTTCTTT
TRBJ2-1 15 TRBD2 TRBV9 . CASSVRVAGYNEQFF TGTGCCAGCAGCGTTCGGGTAGCGGGATACAATGAGCAGTTCTTC
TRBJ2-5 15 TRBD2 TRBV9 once CASSVGTSGAETQYF TGTGCCAGCAGCGTCGGGACTAGCGGGGCAGAGACCCAGTACTTC
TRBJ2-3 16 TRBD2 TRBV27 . CASRRTAGRATDTQYF TGTGCCAGCAGACGTACTGCCGGGAGGGCAACAGATACGCAGTATTTT
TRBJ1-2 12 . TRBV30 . CAWSYRRGGYTF TGTGCCTGGAGTTACCGACGGGGAGGCTACACCTTC
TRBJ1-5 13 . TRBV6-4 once CASSESATDTQHF TGTGCCAGCAGTGAGTCGGCAACAGATACGCAGCATTTT
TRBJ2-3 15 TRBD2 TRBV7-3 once CASSSSGGAKDTQYF TGTGCCAGCAGCTCTAGCGGGGGGGCGAAAGATACGCAGTATTTT
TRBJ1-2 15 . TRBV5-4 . CASSLERAAGAGYTF TGTGCCAGCAGCTTGGAGAGGGCGGCAGGGGCTGGCTACACCTTC
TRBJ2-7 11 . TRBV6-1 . CAGRGQNEQYF TGTGCCGGCCGTGGGCAGAACGAGCAGTACTTC
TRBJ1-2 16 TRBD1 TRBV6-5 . CASSYFTGVANYGYTF TGTGCCAGCAGTTACTTTACAGGGGTAGCTAACTATGGCTACACCTTC
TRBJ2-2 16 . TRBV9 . CASSVSSGSHTGELFF TGTGCCAGCAGCGTAAGCAGCGGGTCCCACACCGGGGAGCTGTTTTTT
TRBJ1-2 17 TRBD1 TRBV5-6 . CASSWDRAGLLFFGYTF TGTGCCAGCAGCTGGGACAGGGCAGGGCTTTTATTTTTCGGCTACACCTTC
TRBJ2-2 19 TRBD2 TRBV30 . CAWTRNSGNLGWRVGELFF TGTGCCTGGACGAGGAATAGCGGGAATCTGGGATGGCGCGTCGGGGAGCTGTTTTTT
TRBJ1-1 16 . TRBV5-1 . CASSPRPGSMNTEAFF TGCGCCAGCAGCCCACGGCCAGGCAGTATGAACACTGAAGCTTTCTTT
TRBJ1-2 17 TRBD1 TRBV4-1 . CASSTLGTGDRPYGYTF TGCGCCAGCAGCACTCTAGGGACAGGGGACCGTCCGTATGGCTACACCTTC
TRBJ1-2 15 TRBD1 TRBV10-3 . CAISEVRDSEGGYTF TGTGCCATCAGTGAGGTCCGGGACAGTGAAGGGGGCTACACCTTC
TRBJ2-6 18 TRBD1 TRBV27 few CASSHIQGAVSGANVLTF TGTGCCAGCAGTCATATACAGGGGGCGGTCTCTGGGGCCAACGTCCTGACTTTC
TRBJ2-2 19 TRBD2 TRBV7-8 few CASSLVFAGRGANTGELFF TGTGCCAGCAGCTTAGTTTTTGCCGGGCGGGGGGCCAACACCGGGGAGCTGTTTTTT
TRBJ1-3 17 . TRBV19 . CASREFWTAASGNTIYF TGTGCCAGTAGGGAGTTTTGGACAGCAGCCTCTGGAAACACCATATATTTT